This is a list of T cell receptor beta chains from one sample in a study of blood T cell repertoires in COVID-19. Produced via immunoSEQ multiplex PCR; TCRdb's table is partial and in-frame only. The sample consists of about 42,000 clones, approximately 91% of them appearing once. The sequenced sample was peripheral blood. The source is a human donor in a cohort sampled during active COVID-19. The CDR3 runs from the conserved cysteine through the conserved F or W. Fields, in order: V gene, D gene, CDR3 length, clone size, J gene, CDR3 DNA, CDR3 protein. The D gene is left open where the match is weak. Only part of the rows carry a size: once, few, many, or a class if the clone is expanded.

V: TRBV6-5
D: NA
length: 14
size: NA
J: TRBJ1-1
DNA: TGTGCCAGCAGTTACAGGAGGGTGAACACTGAAGCTTTCTTT
CDR3: CASSYRRVNTEAFF

V: TRBV6-2/TRBV6-3
D: TRBD2
length: 15
size: NA
J: TRBJ2-5
DNA: TGTGCCAGCAGTTACACAGCCGGGACTAGTGAGACCCAGTACTTC
CDR3: CASSYTAGTSETQYF

V: TRBV6-5
D: NA
length: 13
size: NA
J: TRBJ1-3
DNA: TGTGCCAGCAACGACAATTCTGGAAACACCATATATTTT
CDR3: CASNDNSGNTIYF

V: TRBV5-1
D: NA
length: 16
size: NA
J: TRBJ1-3
DNA: TGCGCCAGCAGCCCCGGGGGGTCGGGGACTGGAAACACCATATATTTT
CDR3: CASSPGGSGTGNTIYF

V: TRBV4-2
D: NA
length: 15
size: once
J: TRBJ1-2
DNA: TGTGCCAGCAGCCAAGGGACAGCTCTCCACTATGGCTACACCTTC
CDR3: CASSQGTALHYGYTF

V: TRBV12-3/TRBV12-4
D: NA
length: 13
size: NA
J: TRBJ2-3
DNA: TGTGCCAGCAGTACCAGACAGTCGGATACGCAGTATTTT
CDR3: CASSTRQSDTQYF

V: TRBV9
D: TRBD1
length: 13
size: NA
J: TRBJ1-4
DNA: TGTGCCAGCAGCGGACAGGGGAGTGAAAAACTGTTTTTT
CDR3: CASSGQGSEKLFF

V: TRBV5-1
D: NA
length: 15
size: once
J: TRBJ2-3
DNA: TGCGCCAGCAGCTTGGACGGCAGGAGCACAGATACGCAGTATTTT
CDR3: CASSLDGRSTDTQYF

V: TRBV6-5
D: TRBD2
length: 15
size: NA
J: TRBJ2-3
DNA: TGTGCCAGCAGTCAACTAGCGGGGGGGTCAGATACGCAGTATTTT
CDR3: CASSQLAGGSDTQYF

V: TRBV7-3
D: TRBD2
length: 15
size: NA
J: TRBJ2-3
DNA: TGTGCCAGCAGCCCCGGGACTAGCGGGGCCAATACGCAGTATTTT
CDR3: CASSPGTSGANTQYF

V: TRBV7-9
D: NA
length: 15
size: NA
J: TRBJ2-1
DNA: TGTGCCAGCAGCGTAGGACGACAGGTGAACAATGAGCAGTTCTTC
CDR3: CASSVGRQVNNEQFF

V: TRBV5-1
D: NA
length: 17
size: NA
J: TRBJ1-2
DNA: TGCGCCAGCAGCCCCGATACAAACAGGATACCTAACTATGGCTACACCTTC
CDR3: CASSPDTNRIPNYGYTF

V: TRBV9
D: TRBD2
length: 15
size: once
J: TRBJ2-3
DNA: TGTGCCAGCAGCGTAGTAGGGACTAGTTATGATACGCAGTATTTT
CDR3: CASSVVGTSYDTQYF

V: TRBV30
D: NA
length: 13
size: NA
J: TRBJ1-1
DNA: TGTGCCTGCTCCGCATACATGAACACTGAAGCTTTCTTT
CDR3: CACSAYMNTEAFF

V: TRBV18
D: NA
length: 14
size: NA
J: TRBJ1-5
DNA: TGTGCCAGCTCACTCGGACACGTTGACCGGCCCCAGCATTTT
CDR3: CASSLGHVDRPQHF

V: TRBV7-9
D: NA
length: 14
size: NA
J: TRBJ1-2
DNA: TGTGCCAGCAGCTCTCTACGACAGAGCTATGGCTACACCTTC
CDR3: CASSSLRQSYGYTF

V: TRBV9
D: TRBD1
length: 15
size: NA
J: TRBJ1-1
DNA: TGTGCCAGCAGCTCCAGGGGACAGGGAGCCACTGAAGCTTTCTTT
CDR3: CASSSRGQGATEAFF

V: TRBV27
D: NA
length: 12
size: NA
J: TRBJ2-1
DNA: TGTGCCAGCTCCGCCTCAGGGCCTCAGCAGTTCTTC
CDR3: CASSASGPQQFF

V: TRBV5-6
D: NA
length: 14
size: NA
J: TRBJ2-5
DNA: TGTGCCAGCAGCTTGGAACAGGGCACCAAGACCCAGTACTTC
CDR3: CASSLEQGTKTQYF

V: TRBV18
D: NA
length: 16
size: NA
J: TRBJ2-3
DNA: TGTGCCAGCTCACCCACCCATGCAGGAAGCACAGATACGCAGTATTTT
CDR3: CASSPTHAGSTDTQYF

V: TRBV5-6
D: NA
length: 14
size: NA
J: TRBJ2-7
DNA: TGTGCCAGCAGCTTGGGGGGGGGCCGGTACGAGCAGTACTTC
CDR3: CASSLGGGRYEQYF

V: TRBV12-5
D: TRBD1
length: 16
size: few
J: TRBJ2-3
DNA: TGTGCTAGTGCCCGAGGACAGGGGAAAAAGTGGGGTACGCAGTATTTT
CDR3: CASARGQGKKWGTQYF

V: TRBV5-1
D: TRBD2
length: 16
size: once
J: TRBJ2-3
DNA: TGCGCCAGCAGCTTGGTGGCTAGCGGGGGCACAGATACGCAGTATTTT
CDR3: CASSLVASGGTDTQYF

V: TRBV7-9
D: NA
length: 14
size: NA
J: TRBJ1-2
DNA: TGTGCCAGCAGCTTAGCGGGGGGACCCGTGGGCTACACCTTC
CDR3: CASSLAGGPVGYTF

V: TRBV6-5
D: TRBD2
length: 14
size: NA
J: TRBJ2-7
DNA: TGTGCCAGCAGACTAGCGGGGGGGGTATACGAGCAGTACTTC
CDR3: CASRLAGGVYEQYF

V: TRBV19
D: NA
length: 14
size: few
J: TRBJ1-1
DNA: TGTGCCAGTAGTATAGATTCGACTTACACTGAAGCTTTCTTT
CDR3: CASSIDSTYTEAFF

V: TRBV15
D: NA
length: 16
size: NA
J: TRBJ1-3
DNA: TGTGCTACCAGCAGAGATCGGGGATTAACTGGAAACACCATATATTTT
CDR3: CATSRDRGLTGNTIYF

V: TRBV9
D: NA
length: 16
size: NA
J: TRBJ1-2
DNA: TGTGCCAGCAGCGCCCGCGGGCGGGGGGAGTTCTATGGCTACACCTTC
CDR3: CASSARGRGEFYGYTF

V: TRBV3-1/TRBV3-2
D: TRBD1
length: 16
size: NA
J: TRBJ1-2
DNA: TGTGCCAGCAGCCAAGACTCGACAGGGCGTAACTATGGCTACACCTTC
CDR3: CASSQDSTGRNYGYTF

V: TRBV30
D: NA
length: 14
size: NA
J: TRBJ2-3
DNA: TGTGCCTCGAGGGCGGGGCGGAAGACAGATACGCAGTATTTT
CDR3: CASRAGRKTDTQYF

V: TRBV6-1
D: TRBD1
length: 16
size: NA
J: TRBJ2-3
DNA: TGTGCCAGCAGTGAAACCGGGACAGCGCCACCAGATACGCAGTATTTT
CDR3: CASSETGTAPPDTQYF

V: TRBV2
D: TRBD2
length: 16
size: NA
J: TRBJ2-2
DNA: TGTGCCAGCAAGGGGACTAGCGGGGGCTACACCGGGGAGCTGTTTTTT
CDR3: CASKGTSGGYTGELFF

V: TRBV2
D: TRBD1
length: 14
size: NA
J: TRBJ1-2
DNA: TGTGCCAGCAGGGTCCGGGACAGGGGCTATGGCTACACCTTC
CDR3: CASRVRDRGYGYTF